Below are 10 T cell receptor beta chains sequenced from a single sample in a study of cytomegalovirus exposure and HLA in healthy donors. A multiplex PCR was run with 60 Vbeta primers and 13 Jbeta primers. The table came from immunoSEQ multiplex PCR; TCRdb's copy has only in-frame clones and leaves some out. The sample lists around 160,000 clones, around 77% occurring once. Material: PBMCs. The receptor set was obtained from a man between 45 and 60 years old in good health and CMV-seropositive.

The genes are TRBV15 and TRBJ2-7; tentative D call: TRBD2 (5 bases). CDR3 length: 13 residues. Trimming removed 1 base at V and 3 bases at J, with 7 bases between. The germline gives CDR1 LNHNV, CDR2 YYDKDF (reference sequence). This CDR3 reads CATSRVRGYEQYF. In nucleotides, the CDR3 is TGTGCCACCAGCAGAGTCCGGGGCTACGAGCAGTACTTC.

This chain links TRBV29-1 with TRBJ2-2, with 7 bases lining up with TRBD2. CDR1 and CDR2 from the germline V gene are SQVTM and ANQGSEA. The CDR3 totals 12 residues. The CDR3 DNA reads TGCACCGGACTAGCGAACACCGGGGAGCTGTTTTTT. It codes for CTGLANTGELFF.

The chain employs TRBV18 and TRBJ1-6; 9 positions agree with TRBD1. The CDR3 loop spans 15 amino acids. Trimming took 3 bases from V and 8 from J; bases not matched to a gene: 5. From germline, CDR1 is KGHSH and CDR2 LQKENI. CDR3 nucleotide sequence: TGTGCCAGCTCACCTTCAACAGGGGGCCATTCACCCCTCCACTTT. It yields the protein CASSPSTGGHSPLHF.

This chain joins TRBV7-2 and TRBJ2-2; D unclear. V was pared by 2 bases and J by 6 bases, with 10 bases between. The CDR3 extends over 14 amino acids. CDR1 and CDR2 from the germline V gene are SGHTA and FQGNSA. The CDR3 nucleotides are TGTGCCAGCAGCTTAACTAATACCCCCGGGGAGCTGTTTTTT. Amino acids: CASSLTNTPGELFF.

The chain has TRBV7-9 and TRBJ2-5; 8 bases map to TRBD2. Germline CDR1 SEHNR, CDR2 FQNEAQ (reference sequence). The CDR3 contains 16 residues. V lost 5 bases to trimming and J lost 7 bases; unmatched junction nucleotides: 15. The CDR3 reads CASSDGGAGASGTQYF. The CDR3 bases are TGTGCCAGCAGCGACGGTGGAGCGGGGGCCTCCGGGACCCAGTACTTC. Using reference TRBV7-9 and TRBJ2-5 for the parts outside the CDR3, the full variable domain is DTGVSQNPRHKITKRGQNVTFRCDPISEHNRLYWYRQTLGQGPEFLTYFQNEAQLEKSRLLSDRFSAERPKGSFSTLEIQRTEQGDSAMYLCASSDGGAGASGTQYFGPGTRLLVL.

This rearrangement joins TRBV9 to TRBJ2-3; maybe TRBD2 (8 bases). The CDR3 totals 21 residues. The ends were cut back, 0 bases at V and 7 bases at J, with 33 bases in the middle. Germline CDR1 reads SGDLS; CDR2 reads YYNGEE. In nucleotides, the CDR3 is TGTGCCAGCAGCGTAGGAACCGGGACAGTGTCAATCGGGACTAGTGTAAATACGCAGTATTTT. It codes for CASSVGTGTVSIGTSVNTQYF. The full variable domain, in which reference TRBV9 and TRBJ2-3 provide the parts outside the CDR3, is DSGVTQTPKHLITATGQRVTLRCSPRSGDLSVYWYQQSLDQGLQFLIQYYNGEERAKGNILERFSAQQFPDLHSELNLSSLELGDSALYFCASSVGTGTVSIGTSVNTQYFGPGTRLTVL.

This clone was recorded once. The chain links TRBV9 to TRBJ2-7; TRBD2 aligns across 7 bases. This CDR3 contains 14 residues. V lost 0 bases to trimming and J lost 3 bases; unmatched junction nucleotides: 3. Per the germline V gene, CDR1 is SGDLS and CDR2 is YYNGEE. CDR3 loop: CASSVGGEGYEQYF. CDR3 in DNA: TGTGCCAGCAGCGTAGGCGGGGAGGGCTACGAGCAGTACTTC.

The CDR3 coding sequence is TGCGCCAGCAGCTCCACAATGAACACTGAAGCTTTCTTT. Its protein is CASSSTMNTEAFF. This chain connects TRBV5-1 to TRBJ1-1, with no clear D. V gave up 3 bases and J gave up 0 bases, with 6 bases separating them. The length of the CDR3 is 13 residues. The germline V gene encodes CDR1 SGHRS and CDR2 YFSETQ.

The genes are TRBV10-3 and TRBJ2-3; 10 positions match TRBD2. In germline, CDR1 is ENHRY, CDR2 SYGVKD. This CDR3 spans 15 amino acids. V lost 4 bases to trimming and J lost 6 bases; unmatched junction nucleotides: 7. This chain's CDR3 is CAISGYLAGEDTQYF. The DNA of the CDR3 is TGTGCCATCAGTGGGTATCTAGCGGGGGAGGATACGCAGTATTTT.

The gene calls are TRBV30 and TRBJ1-6; 10 bases fit TRBD1. V shed 1 base, J shed 9 bases, and the junction held 9 bases outside the gene matches. The germline V gene encodes CDR1 GTSNPN and CDR2 SVGIG (reference sequence). This CDR3 spans 16 amino acids. The CDR3 sequence is CAWSAWDRGRSSPLHF. In nucleotides, the CDR3 is TGTGCCTGGAGTGCCTGGGACAGGGGCAGAAGTTCACCCCTCCACTTT.